This entry describes one T cell receptor (beta chain). What it recognizes is unknown. These data belong to a study of T cell responses to AZD1222 COVID-19 vaccine. Data came from immunoSEQ multiplex PCR; TCRdb stores just in-frame clones and leaves some out. The sample carries roughly 100,000 clones, under 95% recorded once. Study-level findings and limits: Regions 160-218 and 743-854 dominated among vaccine-associated CD4 TCRs spanning spike. Unmutated regions of variants are reportedly targeted by nearly half of spike-specific TCRs.

The receptor was isolated from an adult in good health. The sample was peripheral blood, taken on day 0 of AZD1222 vaccination.

In DNA, the CDR3 is TGTGCCAGCAGCCGGAGACTAGCGGGAGATGCCTACAATGAGCAGTTCTTC. Its protein is CASSRRLAGDAYNEQFF. The V and J genes are TRBV5-6 and TRBJ2-1; 12 bases agree with TRBD2. V lost 4 bases to trimming and J lost 2 bases; unmatched junction nucleotides: 7. CDR1 and CDR2 (germline): SGHDT, YYEEEE. There are 17 residues in the CDR3. The whole variable domain, filled in from reference TRBV5-6 and TRBJ2-1, reads DAGVTQSPTHLIKTRGQQVTLRCSPKSGHDTVSWYQQALGQGPQFIFQYYEEEERQRGNFPDRFSGHQFPNYSSELNVNALLLGDSALYLCASSRRLAGDAYNEQFFGPGTRLTVL.